Shown below are 2 T cell receptor beta chains from a single sample sequenced in a study of cytomegalovirus exposure and HLA in healthy donors. The PCR used 60 Vbeta and 13 Jbeta primers. Data came from immunoSEQ multiplex PCR; TCRdb stores just in-frame clones and leaves some out. The data contain under 200,000 clones, approximately 86% of them singletons. The sample taken for sequencing was PBMCs. The receptors derive from a woman between 25 and 40 years old in good health and CMV-seronegative.

This chain joins TRBV5-4 and TRBJ1-1; D unresolved. The CDR3 has 12 amino acids. V dropped 5 bases and J dropped 0 bases, with 5 bases sitting between them. Germline values: CDR1 SGHNT, CDR2 YYREEE (reference sequence). For the CDR3, the DNA is TGTGCCAGCAGGGGCATGAACACTGAAGCTTTCTTT. This codes for CASRGMNTEAFF.

The chain employs TRBV19 and TRBJ1-5; no clear D gene. Between the trimmed V and J ends, which lost 8 bases and 0 bases, there was a span of 11 bases. CDR3 length equals 14 residues. Germline assignment: CDR1 LNHDA and CDR2 SQIVND (reference sequence). DNA of the CDR3: TGTGCCAGTGGGGTCCGGGGTAGCAATCAGCCCCAGCATTTT. Translating it yields CASGVRGSNQPQHF.